This TCR beta chain came from a study of control samples from healthy donors and cancer patients. With 3 bases clipped from V and 2 bases from J, the junction kept 3 bases outside the gene matches. CDR1 SGHNT and CDR2 YYREEE come from the germline V gene (reference sequence). The CDR3 loop spans 15 amino acids. Sequencing used immunoSEQ multiplex PCR; TCRdb keeps in-frame clones, though not all of them. The profile shows tens of thousands of clones, 91% of them singletons. The sequenced sample was PBMCs. The chain uses TRBV5-4 and TRBJ2-5; TRBD2 matches 11 bases. The receptor comes from a woman between 40 and 55 years old with head and neck cancer. Written as DNA, the CDR3 is TGTGCCAGCAGCTCGACTAGCGGGGTTCAAGAGACCCAGTACTTC. Protein product: CASSSTSGVQETQYF.